The 30 T cell receptor beta chains below all came from one sample that was sequenced in a study of OX40 agonist ivuxolimab in advanced cancers. Libraries were prepared by immunoSEQ multiplex PCR; TCRdb keeps only in-frame clonotypes and omits some of them. The table has some 48,000 clones, 70% to 80% seen once. Sequencing used CD4+ or CD8+ T cells sorted from blood, obtained in a trial of the OX40 agonist ivuxolimab. The receptors derive from an adult with an advanced solid tumor such as melanoma, head and neck, liver or kidney cancer.

The chain joins TRBV4-1 to TRBJ2-1; 7 bases line up with TRBD2. Per germline, CDR1 MGHRA and CDR2 YSYEKL. Germline trimming cut 4 bases from V and 0 bases from J; bases unmatched to any gene: 3. The CDR3 extends over 15 amino acids. The CDR3 protein is CASSPLAVSYNEQFF. The CDR3 DNA follows: TGCGCCAGCAGCCCCCTAGCGGTCTCCTACAATGAGCAGTTCTTC.

This clone has just one count. The rearrangement links TRBV9 to TRBJ2-3; TRBD2 aligns across 12 bases. The germline V gene has CDR1 SGDLS and CDR2 YYNGEE. The ends lost 4 bases at V and 5 bases at J; junction bases unmatched: 8. The CDR3 loop spans 16 amino acids. The CDR3, as DNA: TGTGCCAGCAGCTTACAACCGGGACTAGCGGGAGATACGCAGTATTTT. Translating it yields CASSLQPGLAGDTQYF.

The chain is built from TRBV5-8 and TRBJ2-1; D tentatively fits TRBD1 or TRBD2 (5 bases each). Germline loops: CDR1 SGHTS, CDR2 YDEGEE. This CDR3 spans 16 amino acids. Deletions cut 1 base from V and 5 bases from J, with 16 bases between. The CDR3 region has the DNA TGTGCCAGCAGCTTGTGGGTAGGGACCGGCGACAATGAGCAGTTCTTC. It is translated as CASSLWVGTGDNEQFF. Variable domain in full (rest from reference TRBV5-8 and TRBJ2-1): EAGVTQSPTHLIKTRGQQATLRCSPISGHTSVYWYQQALGLGLQFLLWYDEGEERNRGNFPPRFSGRQFPNYSSELNVNALELEDSALYLCASSLWVGTGDNEQFFGPGTRLTVL.

The chain joins TRBV10-2 to TRBJ2-1, with 7 bases fitting TRBD2. In germline, CDR1 is WSHSY, CDR2 SAAADI. This CDR3 spans 14 amino acids. Germline trimming cut 8 bases from V and 4 bases from J; bases unmatched to any gene: 8. The CDR3 is CASRPRGSYNEQFF. CDR3 sequence (DNA): TGCGCCAGCCGCCCGCGCGGGAGTTACAATGAGCAGTTCTTC.

This clone was counted a single time. This chain uses TRBV10-2 with TRBJ2-3, with D possibly being TRBD2 (6 bases). The CDR3 has 14 amino acids. V shed 6 bases and J shed 1 base, with 11 bases lying between them. Per germline, CDR1 WSHSY and CDR2 SAAADI. The CDR3 region is CASRSSARTDTQYF. DNA for the CDR3: TGCGCCAGCAGGTCTAGCGCCCGCACAGATACGCAGTATTTT.

The chain recombines TRBV5-1 with TRBJ1-5; 10 bases align to TRBD1. The CDR3 covers 15 residues. J gave up 5 bases and V 4 bases, and 6 bases lay outside the gene matches. Germline-derived CDR1 and CDR2 are SGHRS and YFSETQ. The CDR3 DNA sequence: TGCGCCAGCAGCCCTGGGGGGACAGGGGATCAGCCCCAGCATTTT. As protein: CASSPGGTGDQPQHF.

A few counts support this clone. This sequence joins TRBV5-1 and TRBJ2-4, with TRBD1 matching over 9 bases. The CDR3 extends over 16 amino acids. Germline V lookup: CDR1 SGHRS, CDR2 YFSETQ. Losses at the gene ends were 5 bases for V and 8 bases for J; bases not matched to a gene: 14. The CDR3 DNA sequence: TGCGCCAGCAGTCCCCCTAACTTACAGGGGGCGGACATTCAGTACTTC. The encoded protein is CASSPPNLQGADIQYF.

The chain uses TRBV19 and TRBJ2-3; D might be TRBD2 (5 bases). Deletions cut 0 bases from V and 2 bases from J, with 9 bases between. The CDR3 has 15 residues. Germline CDR1 and CDR2: LNHDA and SQIVND (reference sequence). This CDR3 is CASSIDFGNTDTQYF. The CDR3 bases are TGTGCCAGTAGTATAGATTTCGGGAACACAGATACGCAGTATTTT.

This sequence joins TRBV5-1 and TRBJ1-1, with TRBD1 identical over 7 bases. Losses at the gene ends were 4 bases for V and 4 bases for J; bases not matched to a gene: 7. The CDR3 has 14 residues. Germline values: CDR1 SGHRS, CDR2 YFSETQ. The CDR3 DNA sequence: TGCGCCAGCAGCCCTAACCGACAGGGCACTGAAGCTTTCTTT. Translation gives CASSPNRQGTEAFF.

This clone occurred once. V and J are TRBV2 and TRBJ2-6; the D is unclear. The CDR3 length is 13 residues. Germline CDR1 is SNHLY and CDR2 is FYNNEI. V was cut by 6 bases and J by 0 bases, with 3 bases left in between. CDR3 DNA sequence: TGTGCCAGCAGAGACTCTGGGGCCAACGTCCTGACTTTC. Protein product: CASRDSGANVLTF.

V usage is TRBV25-1 and J usage is TRBJ2-3; 8 bases align to TRBD2. This CDR3 is 13 amino acids long. The V gene's germline CDR1 is MGHDK and CDR2 SYGVNS. Trimming took 8 bases from V and 6 from J; bases not matched to a gene: 7. CDR3 nucleotide sequence: TGTGCCAGCCGTAGCGGGACGGGGGATACGCAGTATTTT. This translates into CASRSGTGDTQYF.

This chain connects TRBV19 to TRBJ2-3, with 10 bases matching TRBD2. There are 13 residues in the CDR3. Per the germline V gene, CDR1 is LNHDA and CDR2 is SQIVND (reference sequence). V was clipped by 11 bases and J by 4 bases; unmatched bases: 6. The CDR3 coding sequence is TGTGCCGAGCGGGGGGGCTCTTCAGATACGCAGTATTTT. Its translation: CAERGGSSDTQYF.

This clone was recorded only once. CDR3 sequence reads: CAAGSESFNYGYTF. In DNA, the CDR3 is TGTGCCGCAGGGAGCGAGTCTTTTAACTATGGCTACACCTTC. The rearrangement links TRBV19 to TRBJ1-2, with a possible D match to TRBD1 (5 bases). The CDR3 sequence is 14 residues long. V was trimmed by 11 bases and J by 1 base, leaving 17 bases between them. Germline V gene lookup returns CDR1 LNHDA and CDR2 SQIVND (reference sequence).

This clone has just a few counts. The rearrangement links TRBV6-1 to TRBJ2-7, with D possibly TRBD1 on 5 matching bases. Germline CDR1 MNHNS, CDR2 SASEGT. CDR3 length equals 13 residues. Deletions cut 3 bases from V and 3 bases from J, with 9 bases between. Written as DNA, the CDR3 is TGTGCCAGCAGTGAGAACAGGCTCTACGAGCAGTACTTC. Its protein is CASSENRLYEQYF.

The chain employs TRBV7-9 and TRBJ1-4; D remains unclear. The germline V and J ends were trimmed by 0 bases and 0 bases, with 5 bases remaining between them. The V gene's germline CDR1 is SEHNR and CDR2 FQNEAQ (reference sequence). The CDR3 has 15 residues. CDR3 in DNA: TGTGCCAGCAGCTTAGCAGGTGCAACTAATGAAAAACTGTTTTTT. Its translation: CASSLAGATNEKLFF.

This sequence joins TRBV7-9 and TRBJ2-3; TRBD2 matches 8 bases. The CDR3 covers 15 residues. Trimming took 5 bases from V and 2 from J; bases not matched to a gene: 6. The germline gives CDR1 SEHNR, CDR2 FQNEAQ (reference sequence). The CDR3 bases are TGTGCCAGCAGCCTCCGCGGGGGGCCCACAGATACGCAGTATTTT. Translation gives CASSLRGGPTDTQYF.

The chain couples TRBV7-3 to TRBJ2-1; either TRBD1 or TRBD2 may supply D (5 bases each). CDR1 is SGHTA and CDR2 is FQGTGA in the germline V gene. Trimming pared 2 bases from V and 7 bases from J, leaving 15 bases between. CDR3 length equals 15 residues. For the CDR3, the DNA is TGTGCCAGCAGCTTAGAAGGGACCCTGGGGAATGAGCAGTTCTTC. It is translated as CASSLEGTLGNEQFF.

The rearrangement uses TRBV7-3 and TRBJ2-5, with D unclear. The germline CDR1 and CDR2 sequences are SGHTA and FQGTGA. V lost 2 bases to trimming and J lost 4 bases, with 8 bases between them. The CDR3 is 13 amino acids. In nucleotides, the CDR3 is TGTGCCAGCAGCTTACCGCCTGTAGAGACCCAGTACTTC. Translated, it gives CASSLPPVETQYF.

This chain links TRBV7-3 with TRBJ2-7; 7 bases line up with TRBD1. The J segment lost 0 bases and the V segment lost 1 base, leaving 3 bases of the junction unmatched. Germline V gene sequence: CDR1 SGHTA, CDR2 FQGTGA. This CDR3 comprises 15 residues. The CDR3 loop reads CASSLSSGGSYEQYF. In DNA form, the CDR3 reads TGTGCCAGCAGCTTAAGTTCAGGGGGCTCCTACGAGCAGTACTTC.

This clone has just one count. The chain links TRBV7-9 to TRBJ1-2; tentative D call: TRBD1 (5 bases). The germline V gene has CDR1 SEHNR and CDR2 FQNEAQ (reference sequence). Trimming took 2 bases from V and 7 from J, leaving 8 bases between them. The CDR3 runs 12 residues. The CDR3: CASSLQGLGYTF. As DNA, the CDR3 is TGTGCCAGCAGCTTACAGGGACTTGGCTACACCTTC.

V usage is TRBV5-4 and J usage is TRBJ2-1; 7 positions match TRBD2. This CDR3 has 15 amino acids. CDR1 and CDR2 (germline): SGHNT, YYREEE (reference sequence). With 5 bases clipped from V and 4 bases from J, the junction kept 9 bases outside the gene matches. The CDR3 DNA is TGTGCCAGCAGTTCGCTGGGCGGGAGATACAATGAGCAGTTCTTC. It specifies CASSSLGGRYNEQFF.

The chain is built from TRBV21-1 and TRBJ1-1; the listed D gene, TRBD1, was not tested against the DNA. TRBV21-1 is annotated as a pseudogene. This CDR3 has 13 amino acids. CDR3 region: CASSHDNGTEAFF. In DNA form, the CDR3 reads TGTGCCAGCAGCCACGACAACGGTACTGAAGCTTTCTTT.

For this clone: The same CDR3 is also encoded by other DNA sequences in this sample. This chain joins TRBV7-6 and TRBJ1-3; 9 bases line up with TRBD1. Germline V lookup: CDR1 SGHVS, CDR2 FNYEAQ. Trimming cost V 5 bases and J 4 bases; bases outside gene matches: 3. This CDR3 is 14 amino acids long. CDR3 sequence: CASSPGQGGNTIYF. The CDR3 region has the DNA TGTGCCAGCAGCCCGGGACAGGGAGGAAACACCATATATTTT.

This clone was detected a few times. The V and J genes are TRBV11-2 and TRBJ1-1; 8 bases fit TRBD1. Germline-derived CDR1 and CDR2 are SGHAT and FQNNGV. V lost 7 bases to trimming and J lost 4 bases; unmatched junction nucleotides: 5. CDR3 length equals 13 residues. For the CDR3, the DNA is TGTGCCAGCACCATAACAGGGGGCACTGAAGCTTTCTTT. This encodes CASTITGGTEAFF.

This clone showed up just once. J is TRBJ1-2 and V is TRBV18; TRBD1 aligns across 8 bases. The CDR3 loop spans 16 amino acids. CDR1 KGHSH and CDR2 LQKENI come from the germline V gene. The J segment lost 7 bases and the V segment lost 3 bases, leaving 13 bases of the junction unmatched. CDR3 sequence: CASSPSQGQVFFGYTF. DNA for the CDR3: TGTGCCAGCTCACCGTCGCAGGGACAGGTGTTTTTTGGCTACACCTTC.

Only one count was recorded for this clone. The junction shows a germline mismatch at one end, possibly a read error. Here the CDR3 DNA reads TGTGCCAGCAGCTCCGGGACAACGAATGAAAAACTGTTTTTT. It codes for CASSSGTTNEKLFF. The chain links TRBV5-4 to TRBJ1-4; D possibly corresponds to TRBD1 (6 bases). In germline, CDR1 is SGHNT, CDR2 YYREEE (reference sequence). The CDR3 runs 14 residues.

CDR3 DNA: TGTGCCTGGAGTGTAAGGCCACTAACTTATCTCTCTGGAAACACCATATATTTT. It encodes CAWSVRPLTYLSGNTIYF. This chain uses TRBV30 with TRBJ1-3; D remains ambiguous. The CDR3 has 18 residues. Germline values: CDR1 GTSNPN, CDR2 SVGIG (reference sequence). V was shortened by 0 bases and J by 0 bases, with 18 bases between the two germline ends.

The chain uses TRBV4-3 and TRBJ1-1, with D hard to call. Germline CDR1 LGHNA, CDR2 YSLEER. The CDR3 is 16 amino acids. Trimming pared 0 bases from V and 4 bases from J, leaving 15 bases between. CDR3 sequence: CASSQDVLAGGTEAFF. CDR3 bases: TGCGCCAGCAGCCAAGATGTTTTGGCGGGCGGCACTGAAGCTTTCTTT.

This chain uses TRBV7-2 with TRBJ1-3; no clear D gene. Looked up from germline, CDR1 is SGHTA and CDR2 is FQGNSA. V was clipped by 3 bases and J by 0 bases, with 9 bases between them. The CDR3 totals 15 residues. CDR3 in amino acids: CASSFPLASGNTIYF. The CDR3 nucleotides read TGTGCCAGCAGCTTCCCCTTGGCCTCTGGAAACACCATATATTTT.

The chain carries TRBV7-3 and TRBJ1-1; D perhaps matches TRBD1 (6 bases). The germline V and J ends were trimmed by 2 bases and 5 bases, with 21 bases remaining between them. The CDR3 is 17 residues long. From germline, CDR1 is SGHTA and CDR2 FQGTGA. The DNA of the CDR3 is TGTGCCAGCAGCTTATGGGCATTGGCAGGTCAGGGGACTGAAGCTTTCTTT. This sequence encodes CASSLWALAGQGTEAFF.